The sequence of this T cell receptor beta chain was determined in a study of cytomegalovirus exposure and HLA in healthy donors. About the research overall: Researchers previously reported finding 117 million unique TCR beta sequences from 150 million to 200 million T cells.

Researchers ran the PCR with 60 Vbeta and 13 Jbeta primers. Data came from immunoSEQ multiplex PCR; TCRdb stores just in-frame clones and leaves some out. This sample yields some 160,000 clones, of which about 72% are seen a single time; approximately 2.1% belongs to the top ten. Sequencing was performed on PBMCs. This sequence originates from a man aged 50-60 years in good health and CMV-seropositive.

CDR3 in DNA: TGTGCCAGCTCCCCCTCCAATGGGGGCGATTCACCCCTCCACTTT. Protein sequence: CASSPSNGGDSPLHF. This chain links TRBV18 with TRBJ1-6; maybe TRBD1 (6 bases). The CDR3 has 15 amino acids. V lost 6 bases and J 8 bases, leaving 17 bases between the germline ends. The germline CDR1 and CDR2 sequences are KGHSH and LQKENI.